This T cell receptor beta chain originates from a study of blood T cell repertoires in COVID-19. About the study: Spain, Italy and the United States supplied samples that represented acute and convalescent COVID-19. PBMCs, B-cell-depleted T cells, or T cells provided the cDNA or gDNA that made up the material.

Per the original data handling: By means of reference gene primer amplification, nucleated cell counts were estimated. TCRdb's table, derived via immunoSEQ multiplex PCR, lists solely in-frame clones and lacks some. V and J calls and clone size are given by that table; D and trimming were obtained from the DNA. The sample shows roughly 79,000 clones, roughly 89% of them seen only once. This sequence originates from a man aged 50 to 59 with active COVID-19. The sequenced sample was peripheral blood.

The CDR3 reads CAISAGLRTGSYNEQFF. In DNA, the CDR3 is TGTGCCATCAGCGCCGGGTTGAGGACAGGGTCTTACAATGAGCAGTTCTTC. The V gene is TRBV10-3, the J gene TRBJ2-1; 8 bases line up with TRBD1. Germline CDR1 reads ENHRY; CDR2 reads SYGVKD. This CDR3 region has 17 residues. V lost 6 bases to trimming and J lost 4 bases; unmatched junction nucleotides: 14.